Following are 28 T cell receptor beta chains from one sample sequenced in a study of blood T cell repertoires in COVID-19. Sequencing was performed with immunoSEQ multiplex PCR; in TCRdb, only in-frame clones are kept and a portion is missing. Of 120,000 to 150,000 clones in the sample, 76% were seen once. The specimen was peripheral blood. These receptors originate from a man in his fifties or sixties with acute or convalescent COVID-19.

The chain joins TRBV12-3 or TRBV12-4 to TRBJ1-1; D gene unclear. This CDR3 region has 13 residues. V was shortened by 8 bases and J by 4 bases, with 14 bases between the two germline ends. The CDR3, as DNA: TGTGCCAGCGATTTTCATAGCGGCACTGAAGCTTTCTTT. Amino acids: CASDFHSGTEAFF.

V gene TRBV5-1 combines with J gene TRBJ2-7; D unclear. Trimming took off 2 bases at V and 2 bases at J, with 8 bases between the two ends. Per the germline V gene, CDR1 is SGHRS and CDR2 is YFSETQ. The CDR3 sequence is 13 residues long. CDR3 sequence (DNA): TGCGCCAGCAGCTTCGCAGAGGCCTACGAGCAGTACTTC. Amino acids: CASSFAEAYEQYF.

V is TRBV20-1 and J is TRBJ2-7; D uncertain. Trimming cost V 2 bases and J 3 bases, with 5 bases left between them. Germline V gives CDR1 DFQATT, CDR2 SNEGSKA (reference sequence). The CDR3 has 11 amino acids. The CDR3: CSARYGYEQYF. The CDR3 DNA sequence: TGCAGTGCTAGATACGGCTACGAGCAGTACTTC.

The chain has TRBV30 and TRBJ1-2; 7 positions match TRBD1. The germline gives CDR1 GTSNPN, CDR2 SVGIG (reference sequence). CDR3 size: 11 residues. Losses at the gene ends were 5 bases for V and 7 bases for J; bases not matched to a gene: 4. The CDR3, as DNA: TGTGCCTGGTCGACAGGGCTTGGCTACACCTTC. Translating it yields CAWSTGLGYTF.

The rearrangement links TRBV4-1 to TRBJ2-7, with TRBD2 as a possible D gene (6 bases). CDR1 and CDR2 from the germline V gene are MGHRA and YSYEKL. V gave up 1 base and J gave up 4 bases, with 14 bases separating them. This CDR3 contains 15 residues. DNA for the CDR3: TGCGCCAGCAGCCAAGCCCGGGGCGCGGGATACGAGCAGTACTTC. Its protein is CASSQARGAGYEQYF.

The V and J genes are TRBV12-5 and TRBJ1-1, with no clear D. Trimming removed 1 base at V and 0 bases at J, with 9 bases between. The CDR3 loop spans 15 amino acids. Germline V gene data show CDR1 as LGHNT and CDR2 as FRNRAP. Here the CDR3 reads CASGLDPQLNTEAFF. CDR3 nucleotides: TGTGCTAGTGGTTTGGATCCTCAGTTGAACACTGAAGCTTTCTTT.

The DNA of the CDR3 is TGTGCCAGTAGTACGACAGGGGCCAACACCGGGGAGCTGTTTTTT. It codes for CASSTTGANTGELFF. This chain joins TRBV19 and TRBJ2-2; TRBD1 matches 8 bases. J was trimmed by 2 bases and V by 4 bases; bases with no gene match: 3. Germline CDR1 and CDR2: LNHDA and SQIVND (reference sequence). There are 15 residues in the CDR3.

The V and J genes are TRBV27 and TRBJ2-7; 16 bases map to TRBD2. CDR1 is MNHEY and CDR2 is SMNVEV in the germline V gene (reference sequence). The CDR3 has 17 amino acids. Trimming at V came to 5 bases and at J to 2 bases, leaving 6 bases not matched to a gene. The CDR3 nucleotides read TGTGCCAGCAGTCCGGGACTAGCGGGAGGGCCGACCTACGAGCAGTACTTC. This encodes CASSPGLAGGPTYEQYF.

Only a few counts were recorded for this clone. The V call is TRBV7-2, the J call TRBJ1-5, with TRBD1 matching 7 bases. The CDR3 totals 14 residues. Germline CDR1 is SGHTA and CDR2 is FQGNSA. V was pared by 2 bases and J by 6 bases, with 4 bases of the junction left unmatched. CDR3 protein: CASSLKTGLQPQHF. Here the CDR3 DNA reads TGTGCCAGCAGCTTAAAGACAGGGCTTCAGCCCCAGCATTTT.

The gene calls are TRBV29-1 and TRBJ2-3, with D possibly being TRBD2 (6 bases). Trimming cost V 4 bases and J 2 bases, with 10 bases left between them. Germline V gene sequence: CDR1 SQVTM, CDR2 ANQGSEA. This CDR3 spans 13 amino acids. The CDR3 protein is CSVVGGLTDTQYF. CDR3 nucleotides: TGCAGCGTTGTCGGGGGACTCACAGATACGCAGTATTTT.

The rearrangement uses TRBV5-1 and TRBJ2-7; 9 nucleotides line up with TRBD1. This CDR3 contains 14 residues. With 3 bases clipped from V and 5 bases from J, the junction kept 6 bases outside the gene matches. Germline assignment: CDR1 SGHRS and CDR2 YFSETQ. The CDR3 spells CASSSGDRVNEQYF. The CDR3 DNA follows: TGCGCCAGCAGCTCGGGGGACAGGGTAAACGAGCAGTACTTC.

This chain uses TRBV27 with TRBJ1-6; D gene uncertain. The CDR3 loop spans 16 amino acids. Trimming cost V 5 bases and J 8 bases, with 19 bases left between them. Germline V gene sequence: CDR1 MNHEY, CDR2 SMNVEV (reference sequence). The CDR3 loop reads CASSLAPFQRHSPLHF. The CDR3 coding sequence is TGTGCCAGCAGTCTCGCCCCCTTCCAGCGGCATTCACCCCTCCACTTT.

On this clone: This may come from a read error, since a much larger clone is one base off. The V gene is TRBV11-2, the J gene TRBJ2-7; 9 bases fit TRBD2. CDR3 size: 14 residues. V dropped 1 base and J dropped 2; count of bases not matched to a gene: 0. Germline CDR1 SGHAT, CDR2 FQNNGV. CDR3 sequence reads: CASSLGGRAYEQYF. The DNA of the CDR3 is TGTGCCAGCAGCTTAGGCGGGAGGGCCTACGAGCAGTACTTC.

V and J are TRBV7-2 and TRBJ2-1, with 13 bases identical to TRBD2. This CDR3 has 14 amino acids. CDR1 and CDR2 (germline): SGHTA, FQGNSA. The ends lost 4 bases at V and 8 bases at J; junction bases unmatched: 2. CDR3: CASSSGLAGDEQFF. CDR3 sequence (DNA): TGTGCCAGCAGCTCCGGACTAGCGGGAGATGAGCAGTTCTTC.

This clone was seen only a few times. The V call is TRBV6-2 or TRBV6-3, the J call TRBJ2-5; possibly TRBD1 for D (7 bases). This CDR3 contains 15 residues. CDR1 and CDR2 from the germline V gene are MNHEY and SVGEGT. V lost 5 bases, J lost 3 bases, and 16 bases lay in between. The chain's CDR3 is CASSRTGVAEETQYF. The CDR3 coding sequence is TGTGCCAGCAGTAGAACAGGGGTAGCGGAAGAGACCCAGTACTTC.

The rearrangement joins TRBV9 to TRBJ1-2; 9 nucleotides match TRBD1. V shed 0 bases, J shed 3 bases, and the junction held 6 bases outside the gene matches. The CDR3 runs to 16 residues. The V gene's germline CDR1 is SGDLS and CDR2 YYNGEE. This chain's CDR3 is CASSVGTGEIDYGYTF. The CDR3 bases are TGTGCCAGCAGCGTAGGGACAGGGGAGATCGACTATGGCTACACCTTC. The full variable domain, completed using reference TRBV9 and TRBJ1-2, is DSGVTQTPKHLITATGQRVTLRCSPRSGDLSVYWYQQSLDQGLQFLIQYYNGEERAKGNILERFSAQQFPDLHSELNLSSLELGDSALYFCASSVGTGEIDYGYTFGSGTRLTVV.

This chain connects TRBV12-3 or TRBV12-4 to TRBJ2-2; TRBD1 might be the D (6 bases). The length of the CDR3 is 13 residues. V was cut by 5 bases and J by 3 bases, with 7 bases left in between. The CDR3: CASSRTDTGELFF. CDR3 DNA sequence: TGTGCCAGCAGTCGGACAGACACCGGGGAGCTGTTTTTT.

The chain combines TRBV24-1 with TRBJ2-1; 9 bases are shared with TRBD1. CDR3 length: 16 amino acids. J was trimmed by 4 bases and V by 4 bases; bases with no gene match: 7. Germline assignment: CDR1 KGHDR and CDR2 SFDVKD. The CDR3 DNA reads TGTGCCACCAGTGACCCGCGGGACAGGGCATACAATGAGCAGTTCTTC. This translates into CATSDPRDRAYNEQFF.

With respect to this clone: A much larger clone is a single base away; this may be a read error. The chain links TRBV7-8 to TRBJ2-1; 8 nucleotides agree with TRBD2. Germline V lookup: CDR1 SGHVS, CDR2 FQNEAQ. CDR3 length: 15 amino acids. The CDR3 reads CASRLAGSSYNEQFF. The CDR3 DNA reads as TGTGCCAGCAGATTAGCGGGGAGCTCCTACAATGAGCAGTTCTTC. The full variable domain, in which reference TRBV7-8 and TRBJ2-1 provide the parts outside the CDR3, is GAGVSQSPRYKVAKRGQDVALRCDPISGHVSLFWYQQALGQGPEFLTYFQNEAQLDKSGLPSDRFFAERPEGSVSTLKIQRTQQEDSAVYLCASRLAGSSYNEQFFGPGTRLTVL.

V usage is TRBV7-2 and J usage is TRBJ1-3; 7 positions agree with TRBD1. Looked up from germline, CDR1 is SGHTA and CDR2 is FQGNSA. The CDR3 is made up of 17 amino acids. J was trimmed by 0 bases and V by 1 base; bases with no gene match: 6. CDR3 DNA sequence: TGTGCCAGCAGCTTAGGTGGGACAGCGAGCTCTGGAAACACCATATATTTT. As protein: CASSLGGTASSGNTIYF.

This sequence joins TRBV28 and TRBJ2-3, with D tentatively TRBD1 (6 bases). CDR3 length equals 14 residues. Germline V gives CDR1 MDHEN, CDR2 SYDVKM. The V end was cut by 3 bases, the J end by 0 bases, with 7 bases between. CDR3 bases: TGTGCCAGCAGTTTCCAGGGGAGCACAGATACGCAGTATTTT. Translated, it gives CASSFQGSTDTQYF.

This chain joins TRBV18 and TRBJ2-7; no definite D call. Germline V gene lookup returns CDR1 KGHSH and CDR2 LQKENI. The CDR3 sequence is 13 residues long. Trimming pared 0 bases from V and 3 bases from J, leaving 6 bases between. DNA for the CDR3: TGTGCCAGCTCACCACCGATGAGCTACGAGCAGTACTTC. Its protein product is CASSPPMSYEQYF.

There are a few counts of this clone. The chain is built from TRBV7-2 and TRBJ2-3; 9 bases fit TRBD2. V shed 3 bases and J 5 bases; nucleotides not matched to a gene: 3. CDR3 length: 14 residues. CDR1 and CDR2 (germline): SGHTA, FQGNSA. CDR3 in DNA: TGTGCCAGCAGCTTGGCGGGAGGGGGAGATACGCAGTATTTT. It is translated as CASSLAGGGDTQYF.

This clone was seen many times. The chain is built from TRBV29-1 and TRBJ2-7; a possible D gene is TRBD1 (5 bases). CDR3 size: 12 residues. Deletions cut 6 bases from V and 0 bases from J, with 9 bases between. Germline CDR1 and CDR2: SQVTM and ANQGSEA. CDR3 nucleotides: TGCAGCGTACAGGACAACTCCTACGAGCAGTACTTC. Translation: CSVQDNSYEQYF.

The chain carries TRBV5-8 and TRBJ2-5; the D gene is possibly TRBD2 (6 bases). CDR3 size: 18 residues. Germline CDR1 reads SGHTS; CDR2 reads YDEGEE. Trimming left V 2 bases short and J 1 base short, with 21 bases between. The CDR3 is CASSFPPQSTGLQETQYF. The CDR3 DNA sequence: TGTGCCAGCAGCTTCCCGCCCCAGTCGACGGGACTCCAAGAGACCCAGTACTTC. Supplemented by reference TRBV5-8 and TRBJ2-5, the full variable domain reads EAGVTQSPTHLIKTRGQQATLRCSPISGHTSVYWYQQALGLGLQFLLWYDEGEERNRGNFPPRFSGRQFPNYSSELNVNALELEDSALYLCASSFPPQSTGLQETQYFGPGTRLLVL.

This sequence joins TRBV5-1 and TRBJ1-3, with D tentatively TRBD1 (5 bases). Trimming stripped 3 bases from V and 0 bases from J, with 10 bases between. The germline V gene has CDR1 SGHRS and CDR2 YFSETQ. CDR3 length: 15 residues. CDR3 sequence reads: CASSSGSSSGNTIYF. For the CDR3, the DNA is TGCGCCAGCAGCTCAGGGTCCAGCTCTGGAAACACCATATATTTT.

The chain joins TRBV19 to TRBJ1-2, with a tentative D call TRBD1 (5 bases). Germline CDR1 LNHDA, CDR2 SQIVND (reference sequence). Trimming left V 5 bases short and J 8 bases short, with 21 bases between. This CDR3 region has 15 residues. The CDR3 DNA sequence: TGTGCCAGTAGTGCCCGAAGAGGGGCCGGGAGCGGCTACACCTTC. It yields the protein CASSARRGAGSGYTF.

The chain combines TRBV28 with TRBJ1-1; TRBD1 matches 7 bases. From germline, CDR1 is MDHEN and CDR2 SYDVKM. Germline trimming cut 4 bases from V and 4 bases from J; bases unmatched to any gene: 9. The CDR3 has 15 amino acids. CDR3: CASSSTTGVRTEAFF. The CDR3 DNA is TGTGCCAGCAGTTCAACTACAGGGGTTCGCACTGAAGCTTTCTTT.